Each of the 8 T cell receptor beta chains below was sequenced from the same sample in a study of early T cells in non-severe SARS-CoV-2 infection. TCRdb processed the 5' RACE reads anew with MiXCR; each CDR3 protein has one entry. In the table there are about 89,000 distinct CDR3 sequences, 16% of which are singletons. The sequenced sample was whole blood, obtained at baseline. Source of these receptors: an adult who was a healthcare worker with PCR-confirmed SARS-CoV-2 infection or an uninfected control (not recorded which).

This clonotype was detected a few times. The rearrangement links TRBV4-1 to TRBJ2-1; possibly TRBD2 for D (6 bases). Germline-derived CDR1 and CDR2 are MGHRA and YSYEKL. The CDR3 sequence is 15 residues long. V lost 0 bases and J 9 bases, leaving 15 bases between the germline ends. As DNA, the CDR3 is TGCGCCAGCAGCCAAGAGGGACTCCCCGGGGCTGAGCAGTTCTTC. The encoded protein is CASSQEGLPGAEQFF.

The genes are TRBV6-2 or TRBV6-3 and TRBJ2-3; a possible D gene is TRBD1 (6 bases). Trimming left V 6 bases short and J 5 bases short, with 18 bases between. The CDR3 length is 15 residues. Germline V gene data show CDR1 as MNHEY and CDR2 as SVGEGT. DNA of the CDR3: TGTGCCAGCAGGGGGACATGGCCGGAGCTAGATACGCAGTATTTT. Protein: CASRGTWPELDTQYF.

This clonotype has ten or more counts. The CDR3 spells CASSPALTSGTGVFTQYF. CDR3 bases: TGTGCCAGCAGCCCAGCTTTGACTAGCGGGACGGGCGTTTTTACGCAGTATTTT. The chain carries TRBV9 and TRBJ2-3, with 11 nucleotides matching TRBD2. CDR1 is SGDLS, CDR2 YYNGEE, per germline. The length of the CDR3 is 18 residues. Germline trimming cut 4 bases from V and 8 bases from J; bases unmatched to any gene: 18.

The chain employs TRBV10-3 and TRBJ1-4; D gene ambiguous. Per germline, CDR1 ENHRY and CDR2 SYGVKD. The CDR3 loop spans 14 amino acids. V dropped 2 bases and J dropped 5 bases, with 9 bases sitting between them. The CDR3 reads CAISEPSINEKLFF. The CDR3 DNA is TGTGCCATCAGTGAGCCAAGCATAAATGAAAAACTGTTTTTT.

This chain links TRBV6-1 with TRBJ2-7; 9 bases fit TRBD1. There are 15 residues in the CDR3. The V segment lost 11 bases and the J segment 3 bases; nucleotides outside the gene matches: 14. The germline V gene has CDR1 MNHNS and CDR2 SASEGT. CDR3 in amino acids: CAGKVGTGSFYEQYF. For the CDR3, the DNA is TGTGCCGGTAAAGTGGGGACAGGGTCTTTCTACGAGCAGTACTTC.

This clonotype was counted only a few times. V and J are TRBV20-1 and TRBJ2-3; 7 bases match TRBD1. After removal of 4 bases from V and 2 bases from J, the junction contained 3 bases not matched to a gene. The CDR3 covers 13 residues. Germline lookup yields CDR1 DFQATT and CDR2 SNEGSKA (reference sequence). CDR3 sequence reads: CSATGQFTDTQYF. Here the CDR3 DNA reads TGCAGTGCTACGGGACAGTTCACAGATACGCAGTATTTT.

This clonotype turned up a few times. This chain uses TRBV7-9 with TRBJ2-4; 15 nucleotides line up with TRBD2. The germline gives CDR1 SEHNR, CDR2 FQNEAQ (reference sequence). V lost 4 bases, J lost 0 bases, and 7 bases stayed unmatched. CDR3 length: 19 amino acids. CDR3 in amino acids: CASSSRTSGRAGAKNIQYF. DNA for the CDR3: TGTGCCAGCAGCTCCAGGACTAGCGGGAGGGCCGGAGCCAAAAACATTCAGTACTTC.

This chain joins TRBV20-1 and TRBJ2-1; tentatively, D is TRBD1 (5 bases). Trimming took 2 bases from V and 3 from J, leaving 14 bases between them. The CDR3 runs 15 residues. CDR1 is DFQATT and CDR2 is SNEGSKA in the germline V gene (reference sequence). The CDR3 sequence is CSARIRAQGYNEQFF. Here the CDR3 DNA reads TGCAGTGCTAGAATCCGGGCGCAGGGCTACAATGAGCAGTTCTTC.